This is a list of T cell receptor beta chains from one sample in a study of T-cell memory formation after mild COVID-19. TCRdb ran MiXCR on the 5' RACE reads and lists one entry per CDR3 protein. The repertoire holds 100,000 to 130,000 distinct CDR3 sequences, with roughly a sixth as singletons. Sequencing used PBMCs or a T cell subset sorted from them (not recorded which). The receptors derive from a man aged 18 to 35 who had mild COVID-19 (a few samples of this study predate the infection). Cell type and time point are not known. Both conserved end residues are part of each CDR3. Each record gives: J gene, D gene, V gene, clone size, CDR3 protein, CDR3 DNA. The D gene is left open where the match is weak. Clone size is given for some rows only: seen once, a few or many times, or a class if the clone is expanded.

>TRBJ2-5|-|TRBV11-2|-
CASRRGNEETQYF
TGTGCCAGCAGGCGGGGAAATGAAGAGACCCAGTACTTC
>TRBJ2-5|-|TRBV7-8|few
CASSLGGAGLETQYF
TGTGCCAGCAGCTTAGGCGGGGCGGGTTTGGAGACCCAGTACTTC
>TRBJ1-1|TRBD1|TRBV5-1|-
CASSLTGWNTEAFF
TGCGCCAGCAGCCTGACAGGGTGGAACACTGAAGCTTTCTTT
>TRBJ2-1|TRBD2|TRBV12-3/TRBV12-4|few
CASSPRTSGGFF
TGTGCCAGCAGTCCCAGGACTAGCGGGGGGTTCTTC
>TRBJ2-2|-|TRBV9|-
CASSVEGRGNTGELFF
TGTGCCAGCAGCGTAGAGGGGCGGGGAAACACCGGGGAGCTGTTTTTT
>TRBJ2-2|TRBD2|TRBV5-1|-
CASSPSLAGTGELFF
TGCGCCAGCAGCCCCAGCCTAGCGGGCACCGGGGAGCTGTTTTTT
>TRBJ2-7|-|TRBV7-8|many
CASSLDRAYEQYF
TGTGCCAGCAGTTTGGACCGGGCCTACGAGCAGTACTTC
>TRBJ1-3|-|TRBV12-3/TRBV12-4|-
CASRSQGQPGNTIYF
TGTGCCAGCAGGTCTCAGGGCCAGCCTGGAAACACCATATATTTT
>TRBJ2-1|-|TRBV12-3/TRBV12-4|few
CASSLAGDGEQFF
TGTGCCAGCAGTTTAGCGGGGGACGGTGAGCAGTTCTTC
>TRBJ1-5|-|TRBV10-3|few
CAISATTSSDTQHF
TGTGCCATCAGTGCCACGACTAGTTCAGATACGCAGCATTTT
>TRBJ2-5|-|TRBV5-1|many
CASSSPGEETQYF
TGCGCCAGCAGCTCTCCAGGGGAGGAGACCCAGTACTTC
>TRBJ2-5|TRBD2|TRBV7-9|many
CASSAGLRGGETQYF
TGTGCCAGCAGCGCGGGGCTGCGGGGGGGAGAGACCCAGTACTTC
>TRBJ2-7|TRBD2|TRBV6-2/TRBV6-3|-
CASSNGLVIEQYF
TGTGCCAGCAGCAACGGACTAGTTATCGAGCAGTACTTC
>TRBJ1-4|-|TRBV4-1|-
CASSRGPNEKLFF
TGCGCCAGCAGCCGGGGACCTAATGAAAAACTGTTTTTT
>TRBJ1-1|-|TRBV3-1|-
CASSQDGEGWNTEAFF
TGTGCCAGCAGCCAAGATGGGGAGGGGTGGAACACTGAAGCTTTCTTT
>TRBJ2-1|-|TRBV7-3|-
CASSLNSGRVNEQFF
TGTGCCAGCAGCTTAAACAGTGGCCGGGTCAATGAGCAGTTCTTC
>TRBJ1-5|-|TRBV4-2|few
CASSQGEGSGNQPQHF
TGTGCCAGCAGCCAAGGAGAGGGGTCGGGCAATCAGCCCCAGCATTTT
>TRBJ2-1|-|TRBV7-2|-
CASSPGWRGLGDEQFF
TGTGCCAGCAGCCCAGGATGGCGGGGCCTCGGAGATGAGCAGTTCTTC
>TRBJ2-6|-|TRBV12-3/TRBV12-4|-
CASSSPGANVLTF
TGTGCCAGCAGTTCCCCTGGGGCCAACGTCCTGACTTTC
>TRBJ2-3|-|TRBV4-3|few
CASSQETGAPLTDTQYF
TGCGCCAGCAGCCAAGAGACTGGAGCGCCTTTAACAGATACGCAGTATTTT
>TRBJ2-7|TRBD2|TRBV5-4|-
CASSSSSGAYEQYF
TGTGCCAGCAGCTCGTCTAGCGGGGCCTACGAGCAGTACTTC
>TRBJ1-1|-|TRBV7-9|-
CASSLSRVKTTEAFF
TGTGCCAGCAGCTTAAGCCGAGTCAAGACTACTGAAGCTTTCTTT
>TRBJ2-1|TRBD2|TRBV12-3/TRBV12-4|-
CASRRMGRGYNEQFF
TGTGCCAGCCGACGTATGGGGCGGGGGTACAATGAGCAGTTCTTC
>TRBJ2-5|-|TRBV7-8|-
CASSPTGLETQYF
TGTGCCAGCAGCCCCACAGGGCTGGAGACCCAGTACTTC
>TRBJ1-1|-|TRBV12-3/TRBV12-4|-
CASSLRGRKTEAFF
TGTGCCAGCAGTTTGAGGGGGAGAAAAACTGAAGCTTTCTTT
>TRBJ1-2|-|TRBV2|-
CASTVTRDYGYTF
TGTGCCAGCACGGTTACCAGGGACTATGGCTACACCTTC
>TRBJ2-3|TRBD2|TRBV20-1|medium-sized
CSASGLIASGGTDTQYF
TGCAGTGCTAGCGGACTTATAGCTAGCGGGGGTACAGATACGCAGTATTTT